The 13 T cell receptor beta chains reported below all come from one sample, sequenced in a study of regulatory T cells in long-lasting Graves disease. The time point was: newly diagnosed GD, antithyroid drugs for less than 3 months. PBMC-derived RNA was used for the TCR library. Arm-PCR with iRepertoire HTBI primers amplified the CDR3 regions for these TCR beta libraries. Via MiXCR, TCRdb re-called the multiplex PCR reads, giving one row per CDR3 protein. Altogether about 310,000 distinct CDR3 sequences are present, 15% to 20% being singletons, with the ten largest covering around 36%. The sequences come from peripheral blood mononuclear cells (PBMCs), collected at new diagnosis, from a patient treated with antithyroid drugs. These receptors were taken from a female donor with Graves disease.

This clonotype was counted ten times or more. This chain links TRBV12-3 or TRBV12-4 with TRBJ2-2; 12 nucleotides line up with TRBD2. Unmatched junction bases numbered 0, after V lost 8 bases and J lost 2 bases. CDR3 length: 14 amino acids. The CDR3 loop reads CASGLAGNTGELFF. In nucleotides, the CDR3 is TGTGCCAGCGGACTAGCGGGAAACACCGGGGAGCTGTTTTTT.

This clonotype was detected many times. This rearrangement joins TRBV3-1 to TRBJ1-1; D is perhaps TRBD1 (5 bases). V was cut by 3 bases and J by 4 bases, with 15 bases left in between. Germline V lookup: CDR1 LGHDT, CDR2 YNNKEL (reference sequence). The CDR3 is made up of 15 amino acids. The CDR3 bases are TGTGCCAGCAGCCAGCGCCCCCAGGGCAGCACTGAAGCTTTCTTT. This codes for CASSQRPQGSTEAFF.

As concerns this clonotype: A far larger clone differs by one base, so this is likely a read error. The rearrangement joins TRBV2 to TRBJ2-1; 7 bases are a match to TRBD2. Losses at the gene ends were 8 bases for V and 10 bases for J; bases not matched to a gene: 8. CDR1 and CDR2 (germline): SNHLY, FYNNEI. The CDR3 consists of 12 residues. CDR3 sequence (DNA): TGTGCCAGCGGGGCGGGAGCAACCGAGCAGTTCTTC. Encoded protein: CASGAGATEQFF. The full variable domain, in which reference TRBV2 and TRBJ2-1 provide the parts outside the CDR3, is EPEVTQTPSHQVTQMGQEVILRCVPISNHLYFYWYRQILGQKVEFLVSFYNNEISEKSEIFDDQFSVERPDGSNFTLKIRSTKLEDSAMYFCASGAGATEQFFGPGTRLTVL.

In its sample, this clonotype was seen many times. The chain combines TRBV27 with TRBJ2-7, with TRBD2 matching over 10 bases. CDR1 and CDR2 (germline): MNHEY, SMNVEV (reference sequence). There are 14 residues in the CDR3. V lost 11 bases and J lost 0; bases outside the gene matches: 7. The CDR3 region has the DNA TGTGCCTTAATGGGACTAGCGTTCTCCTACGAGCAGTACTTC. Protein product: CALMGLAFSYEQYF.

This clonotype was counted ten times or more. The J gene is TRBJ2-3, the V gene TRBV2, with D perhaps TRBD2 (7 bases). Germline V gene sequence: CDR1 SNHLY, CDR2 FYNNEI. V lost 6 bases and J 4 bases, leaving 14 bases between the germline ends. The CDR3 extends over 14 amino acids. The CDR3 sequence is CASREGGVSDTQYF. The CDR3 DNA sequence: TGTGCCAGCAGGGAGGGGGGGGTCTCAGATACGCAGTATTTT.

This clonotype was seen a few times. The CDR3 here is CASTGEASYNEQFF. CDR3 in DNA: TGTGCCAGCACAGGGGAAGCCTCCTACAATGAGCAGTTCTTC. This chain links TRBV19 with TRBJ2-1; 7 positions match TRBD1. Unmatched junction bases numbered 5, after V lost 9 bases and J lost 0 bases. The CDR3 consists of 14 residues. Germline CDR1 is LNHDA and CDR2 is SQIVND (reference sequence).

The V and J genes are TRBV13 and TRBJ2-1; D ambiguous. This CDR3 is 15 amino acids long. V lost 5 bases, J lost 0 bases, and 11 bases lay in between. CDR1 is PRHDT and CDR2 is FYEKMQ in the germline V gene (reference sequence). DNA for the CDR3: TGTGCCAGCAGCCGCGTAGCCAGCTCCTACAATGAGCAGTTCTTC. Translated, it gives CASSRVASSYNEQFF.

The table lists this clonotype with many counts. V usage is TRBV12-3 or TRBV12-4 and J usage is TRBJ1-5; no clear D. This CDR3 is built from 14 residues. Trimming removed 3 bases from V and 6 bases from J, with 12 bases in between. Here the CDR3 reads CASSLVDGGQPQHF. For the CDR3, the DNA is TGTGCCAGCAGTTTGGTCGACGGTGGTCAGCCCCAGCATTTT.

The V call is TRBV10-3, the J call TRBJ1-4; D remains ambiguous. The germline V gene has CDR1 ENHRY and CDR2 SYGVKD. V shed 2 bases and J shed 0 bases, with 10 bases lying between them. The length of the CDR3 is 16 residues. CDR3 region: CAISEGTSATNEKLFF. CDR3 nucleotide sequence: TGTGCCATCAGTGAGGGAACATCTGCAACTAATGAAAAACTGTTTTTT.

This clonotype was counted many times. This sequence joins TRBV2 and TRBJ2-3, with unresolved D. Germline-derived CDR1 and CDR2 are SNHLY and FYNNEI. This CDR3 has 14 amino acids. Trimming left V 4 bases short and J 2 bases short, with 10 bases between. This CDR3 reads CASSGWLLTDTQYF. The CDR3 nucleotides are TGTGCCAGCAGTGGGTGGCTGCTCACAGATACGCAGTATTTT.

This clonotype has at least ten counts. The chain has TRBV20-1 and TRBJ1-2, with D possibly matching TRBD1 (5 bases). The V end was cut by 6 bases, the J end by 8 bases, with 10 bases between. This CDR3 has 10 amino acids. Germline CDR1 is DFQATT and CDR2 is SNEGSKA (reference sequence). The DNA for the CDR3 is TGCAGTGCGGGGACCGGGGGCTACACCTTC. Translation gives CSAGTGGYTF.

CDR3 residues: CASSESDRAGQFF. The CDR3, as DNA: TGCGCCAGCAGTGAGTCGGATAGGGCGGGACAGTTCTTC. The chain couples TRBV10-1 to TRBJ2-1; possible D gene TRBD2, 6 bases. This CDR3 comprises 13 residues. V was shortened by 0 bases and J by 13 bases, with 13 bases between the two germline ends. Germline V gene sequence: CDR1 WNHNN, CDR2 SYGVQD (reference sequence).

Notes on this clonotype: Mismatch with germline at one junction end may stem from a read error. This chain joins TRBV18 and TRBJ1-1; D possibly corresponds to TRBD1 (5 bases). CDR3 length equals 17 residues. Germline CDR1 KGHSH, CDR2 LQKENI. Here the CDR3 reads CTSSRSKIREDNTEAFF. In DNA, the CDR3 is TGTACCAGCTCACGATCCAAAATCAGGGAAGATAACACTGAAGCTTTCTTT. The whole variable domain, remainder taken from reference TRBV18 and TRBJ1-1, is NAGVMQNPRHLVRRRGQEARLRCSPMKGHSHVYWYRQLPEEGLKFMVYLQKENIIDESGMPKERFSAEFPKEGPSILRIQQVVRGDSAAYFCTSSRSKIREDNTEAFFGQGTRLTVV.